One and the same sample provided the 12 T cell receptor beta chains below, sequenced in a study of T-cell reconstitution after alpha-beta-depleted transplantation in children. Molecular barcoding with unique molecular identifiers was used for the TCRbeta library. TCRdb processed the PCR reads anew with MiXCR; each CDR3 protein has one entry. The sample lists about 610,000 distinct CDR3 sequences, about 11% occurring once. The sample was PBMCs from the stem cell graft donor, taken from the stem cell graft. These receptors were taken from a human donor who donated a stem cell graft to a child with acute myeloid leukemia.

The chain has TRBV27 and TRBJ1-1; D remains unclear. In germline, CDR1 is MNHEY, CDR2 SMNVEV (reference sequence). CDR3 size: 16 residues. Trimming took 5 bases from V and 0 from J, leaving 16 bases between them. The CDR3, as DNA: TGTGCCAGCAGTCTGACGGTGGCAGCCATGAACACTGAAGCTTTCTTT. It is translated as CASSLTVAAMNTEAFF.

This clonotype was picked up many times. V usage is TRBV11-2 and J usage is TRBJ2-1; D gene unclear. The germline gives CDR1 SGHAT, CDR2 FQNNGV. The V gene lost 0 bases and the J gene lost 12 bases, with 6 bases spanning the gap. The CDR3 length is 11 residues. The CDR3 bases are TGTGCCAGCAGCTTAGATGTCCGGCAGTTCTTC. It specifies CASSLDVRQFF.

This chain links TRBV6-2 or TRBV6-3 with TRBJ2-7; D ambiguous. Trimming took off 4 bases at V and 2 bases at J, with 6 bases between the two ends. The CDR3 runs to 12 residues. The germline CDR1 and CDR2 sequences are MNHEY and SVGEGT. This CDR3 is CASSFIAYEQYF. CDR3 DNA sequence: TGTGCCAGCAGTTTTATAGCCTACGAGCAGTACTTC.

This clonotype was found a few times. This chain uses TRBV20-1 with TRBJ1-2, with no clear D. Germline V gene lookup returns CDR1 DFQATT and CDR2 SNEGSKA (reference sequence). The CDR3 is made up of 13 amino acids. With 0 bases removed from V and 2 bases from J, the gap between germline ends came to 7 bases. DNA for the CDR3: TGCAGTGCTAGAGAAACACGCAACTATGGCTACACCTTC. Its protein is CSARETRNYGYTF.

This clonotype was counted at least ten times. This chain links TRBV12-3 or TRBV12-4 with TRBJ2-2, with D perhaps matching TRBD2 (5 bases). The CDR3 runs to 14 residues. V lost 5 bases to trimming and J lost 1 base, with 8 bases between them. In nucleotides, the CDR3 is TGTGCCAGCAGTCCGAGGGAGAACACCGGGGAGCTGTTTTTT. This encodes CASSPRENTGELFF.

This clonotype was counted between two and nine times. The chain is built from TRBV9 and TRBJ2-4; D is unresolved. The CDR3 is 16 residues long. Germline CDR1 is SGDLS and CDR2 is YYNGEE. V was clipped by 4 bases and J by 0 bases, with 14 bases between them. The CDR3 loop reads CASSPTGGLAKNIQYF. CDR3 nucleotide sequence: TGTGCCAGCAGCCCTACTGGCGGATTAGCCAAAAACATTCAGTACTTC.

The chain couples TRBV28 to TRBJ2-7; 7 nucleotides match TRBD2. Germline CDR1 is MDHEN and CDR2 is SYDVKM. V was clipped by 6 bases and J by 6 bases; unmatched bases: 14. The CDR3 is 15 amino acids. DNA of the CDR3: TGTGCCAGCAGGACCGGCGGGAGCTATCCTCTCGAGCAGTACTTC. Protein product: CASRTGGSYPLEQYF.

This clonotype was detected a few times. The V call is TRBV10-3, the J call TRBJ2-1; either TRBD1 or TRBD2 may fit D (5 bases each). CDR3 length: 15 amino acids. Trimming removed 3 bases from V and 3 bases from J, with 12 bases in between. CDR1 is ENHRY, CDR2 SYGVKD, per germline. CDR3 sequence (DNA): TGTGCCATCAGTGACGGGAAAACAGGCTACAATGAGCAGTTCTTC. Translated, it gives CAISDGKTGYNEQFF.

This clonotype has a handful of counts. The chain is built from TRBV28 and TRBJ2-5, with 7 bases that match TRBD2. There are 14 residues in the CDR3. Germline assignment: CDR1 MDHEN and CDR2 SYDVKM. The V and J ends lost 7 bases and 4 bases, in that order; junction bases with no gene match: 9. CDR3 protein: CASTFSGFGETQYF. CDR3 nucleotides: TGTGCCAGCACCTTTAGCGGGTTTGGAGAGACCCAGTACTTC.

CDR3 DNA: TGTGCCAGCAGCAAAGGGGCTAGCGGGACCAATGAGCAGTTCTTC. Its translation is CASSKGASGTNEQFF. This chain uses TRBV6-1 with TRBJ2-1; the match to TRBD2 covers 9 bases. CDR1 and CDR2 (germline): MNHNS, SASEGT. V lost 6 bases to trimming and J lost 6 bases; unmatched junction nucleotides: 9. The CDR3 has 15 residues.

V gene TRBV25-1 combines with J gene TRBJ2-7; D might be TRBD2 (6 bases). The germline V gene encodes CDR1 MGHDK and CDR2 SYGVNS. CDR3 size: 13 residues. Trimming took off 4 bases at V and 5 bases at J, with 12 bases between the two ends. The CDR3 DNA reads as TGTGCCAGCAGTGTCGGGGGAGCCGACGAGCAGTACTTC. It translates to CASSVGGADEQYF.

In the case of this clonotype: One end of the junction is discordant with germline, which a read error may explain. This chain uses TRBV7-9 with TRBJ2-1; D is tentatively TRBD1 or TRBD2 (5 bases each). Germline lookup yields CDR1 SEHNR and CDR2 FQNEAQ (reference sequence). The CDR3 has 12 amino acids. Here the CDR3 reads CASSLEGTPGFF. The CDR3 nucleotides are TGTGCCAGCAGTTTAGAGGGGACCCCGGGGTTCTTC.